The 5 T cell receptor beta chains given below trace back to one sample, sequenced in a study of regulatory T cells in long-lasting Graves disease. Building the TCR beta libraries relied on iRepertoire HTBI primers, and CDR3 regions underwent Arm-PCR. TCRdb passed the multiplex PCR reads through MiXCR, listing each CDR3 protein once. The top ten hold about a quarter of the sample, which has a few hundred thousand distinct CDR3 sequences, around a quarter seen once. The time point denotes: persistent/refractory GD, antithyroid drugs over 5 years with positive TRAb. PBMCs were the source of the RNA used for TCR sequencing. This material consisted of peripheral blood mononuclear cells (PBMCs), taken when the disease was refractory, from a patient treated with antithyroid drugs. These receptors all stem from a female donor with Graves disease.

The chain is built from TRBV5-1 and TRBJ1-4; D gene uncertain. The germline CDR1 and CDR2 sequences are SGHRS and YFSETQ. The V end lost 1 base, the J end lost 8 bases, and 6 bases lay between the germline ends. The CDR3 consists of 12 residues. For the CDR3, the DNA is TGCGCCAGCAGCTTGTCCCCGGAAAAACTGTTTTTT. This gives the protein CASSLSPEKLFF.

V is TRBV12-3 or TRBV12-4 and J is TRBJ1-3; D unclear. The CDR3 runs 14 residues. V gave up 4 bases and J gave up 0 bases, with 7 bases separating them. The CDR3 is CASSSGYSGNTIYF. CDR3 nucleotides: TGTGCCAGCAGTTCAGGATACTCTGGAAACACCATATATTTT.

This clonotype occurred a few times. CDR3 DNA sequence: TGCAGTGCCCTTTCCCGGACTAGCGGGATCTACGAGCAGTACTTC. The encoded protein is CSALSRTSGIYEQYF. J is TRBJ2-7 and V is TRBV20-1; 12 nucleotides match TRBD2. CDR1 DFQATT and CDR2 SNEGSKA come from the germline V gene (reference sequence). CDR3 size: 15 residues. The V segment lost 6 bases and the J segment 3 bases; nucleotides outside the gene matches: 9.

This clonotype has a count of ten or more. Relative to the germline gene, one junction end is altered; a read error may explain this. The chain couples TRBV5-1 to TRBJ2-5, with 9 bases lining up with TRBD2. CDR3 length equals 14 residues. The V gene's germline CDR1 is SGHRS and CDR2 YFSETQ. The CDR3 sequence is CASSGGTAQETQYF. The CDR3 DNA is TGTGCCAGCAGCGGGGGGACGGCCCAAGAGACCCAGTACTTC.

This clonotype was recorded at least ten times. V usage is TRBV24-1 and J usage is TRBJ2-7; D might be TRBD2 (6 bases). Between the trimmed V and J ends, which lost 4 bases and 2 bases, there was a span of 17 bases. CDR1 and CDR2 (germline): KGHDR, SFDVKD. The CDR3 runs 16 residues. CDR3 loop: CATSDPKAGLPYEQYF. The CDR3 DNA reads TGTGCCACCAGTGACCCAAAAGCGGGTTTACCCTACGAGCAGTACTTC.